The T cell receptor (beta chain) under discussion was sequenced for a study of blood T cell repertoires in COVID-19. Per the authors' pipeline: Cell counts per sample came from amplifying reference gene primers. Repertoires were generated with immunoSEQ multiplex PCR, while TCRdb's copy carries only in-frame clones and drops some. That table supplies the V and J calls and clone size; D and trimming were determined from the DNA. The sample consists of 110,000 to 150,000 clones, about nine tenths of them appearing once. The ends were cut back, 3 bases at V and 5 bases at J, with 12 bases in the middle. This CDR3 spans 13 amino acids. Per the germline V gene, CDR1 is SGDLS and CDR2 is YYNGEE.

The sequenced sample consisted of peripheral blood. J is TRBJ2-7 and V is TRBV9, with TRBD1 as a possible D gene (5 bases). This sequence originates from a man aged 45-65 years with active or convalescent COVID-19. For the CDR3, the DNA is TGTGCCAGCAGCGCGAAGGGGTTCGACGAGCAGTACTTC. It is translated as CASSAKGFDEQYF.